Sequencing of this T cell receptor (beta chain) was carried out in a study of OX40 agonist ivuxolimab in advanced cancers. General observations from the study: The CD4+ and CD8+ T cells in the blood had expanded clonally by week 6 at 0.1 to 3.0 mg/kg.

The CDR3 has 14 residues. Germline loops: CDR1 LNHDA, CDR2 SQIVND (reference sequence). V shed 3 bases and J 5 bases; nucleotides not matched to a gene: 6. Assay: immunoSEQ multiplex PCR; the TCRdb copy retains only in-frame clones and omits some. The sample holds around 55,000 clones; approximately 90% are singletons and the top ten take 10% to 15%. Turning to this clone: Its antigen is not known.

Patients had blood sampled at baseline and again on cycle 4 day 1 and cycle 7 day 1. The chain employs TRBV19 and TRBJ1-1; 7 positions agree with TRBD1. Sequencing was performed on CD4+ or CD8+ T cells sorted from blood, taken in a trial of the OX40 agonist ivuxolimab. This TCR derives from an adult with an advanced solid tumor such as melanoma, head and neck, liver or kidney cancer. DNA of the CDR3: TGTGCCAGTAGTATGGAGGGGGCGAAGACTGAAGCTTTCTTT. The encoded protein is CASSMEGAKTEAFF. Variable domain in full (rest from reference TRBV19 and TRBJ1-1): DGGITQSPKYLFRKEGQNVTLSCEQNLNHDAMYWYRQDPGQGLRLIYYSQIVNDFQKGDIAEGYSVSREKKESFPLTVTSAQKNPTAFYLCASSMEGAKTEAFFGQGTRLTVV.